The 25 T cell receptor beta chains reported below all come from one sample, sequenced in a study of OX40 agonist ivuxolimab in advanced cancers. Only in-frame clones appear in the TCRdb table, and some are missing; sequencing was by immunoSEQ multiplex PCR. The sample carries roughly 62,000 clones, roughly 86% recorded once. The sample consisted of CD4+ or CD8+ T cells sorted from blood, taken in a trial of the OX40 agonist ivuxolimab. These receptors all stem from an adult with an advanced solid tumor such as melanoma, head and neck, liver or kidney cancer.

The V gene is TRBV2, the J gene TRBJ1-5; 7 bases map to TRBD1. The CDR3 spans 13 residues. Trimming removed 6 bases from V and 3 bases from J; junction bases left unmatched: 2. Germline-derived CDR1 and CDR2 are SNHLY and FYNNEI. The CDR3, as DNA: TGTGCCAGCAGAGGACAGGACAATCAGCCCCAGCATTTT. Its translation is CASRGQDNQPQHF. Supplemented by reference TRBV2 and TRBJ1-5, the full variable domain reads EPEVTQTPSHQVTQMGQEVILRCVPISNHLYFYWYRQILGQKVEFLVSFYNNEISEKSEIFDDQFSVERPDGSNFTLKIRSTKLEDSAMYFCASRGQDNQPQHFGDGTRLSIL.

This rearrangement joins TRBV6-6 to TRBJ2-7; 12 nucleotides line up with TRBD1. V shed 4 bases and J 7 bases; nucleotides not matched to a gene: 5. From germline, CDR1 is MNHNY and CDR2 SVGAGI (reference sequence). This CDR3 has 14 residues. In DNA, the CDR3 is TGTGCCAGCAGTTCCGGGACAGGGGGCGTTGAGCAGTACTTC. This gives the protein CASSSGTGGVEQYF.

The chain carries TRBV18 and TRBJ2-7, with D perhaps matching TRBD1 or TRBD2 (5 bases each). V dropped 1 base and J dropped 2 bases, with 12 bases sitting between them. The CDR3 is 15 amino acids. Germline V CDR1 and CDR2: KGHSH, LQKENI. The CDR3 protein is CASSPREGRAYEQYF. CDR3 coding DNA: TGTGCCAGCTCACCACGAGAGGGCAGGGCCTACGAGCAGTACTTC.

The rearrangement uses TRBV7-2 and TRBJ2-5; D assignment may be TRBD1 or TRBD2 (5 bases each). V was trimmed by 5 bases and J by 5 bases, leaving 15 bases between them. The CDR3 totals 14 residues. Germline CDR1 SGHTA, CDR2 FQGNSA. The CDR3 loop reads CASSPGTLRETQYF. The CDR3 DNA reads as TGTGCCAGCAGCCCCGGGACCCTCCGGGAGACCCAGTACTTC.

A single count supports this clone. This chain connects TRBV28 to TRBJ1-1, with no clear D. The CDR3 contains 16 residues. Germline values: CDR1 MDHEN, CDR2 SYDVKM. V was shortened by 4 bases and J by 0 bases, with 15 bases between the two germline ends. CDR3 loop: CASSSSPGTLNTEAFF. The CDR3 DNA sequence: TGTGCCAGCAGTTCATCCCCCGGAACCCTGAACACTGAAGCTTTCTTT.

The V and J genes are TRBV7-9 and TRBJ2-1; 9 bases are shared with TRBD1. J gave up 4 bases and V 4 bases, and 5 bases lay outside the gene matches. Germline V gives CDR1 SEHNR, CDR2 FQNEAQ (reference sequence). There are 15 residues in the CDR3. CDR3 residues: CASSSTGTGYNEQFF. The CDR3 nucleotides are TGTGCCAGCAGCTCGACAGGGACAGGGTACAATGAGCAGTTCTTC.

This clone was found once. V and J are TRBV28 and TRBJ1-5; D possibly corresponds to TRBD1 (6 bases). Trimming cost V 8 bases and J 5 bases, with 13 bases left between them. The V gene's germline CDR1 is MDHEN and CDR2 SYDVKM. This CDR3 spans 13 amino acids. The CDR3 loop is CASVGGRDQPQHF. In nucleotides, the CDR3 is TGTGCCAGCGTGGGGGGCCGGGATCAGCCCCAGCATTTT. Using reference TRBV28 and TRBJ1-5 for the parts outside the CDR3, the full variable domain is DVKVTQSSRYLVKRTGEKVFLECVQDMDHENMFWYRQDPGLGLRLIYFSYDVKMKEKGDIPEGYSVSREKKERFSLILESASTNQTSMYLCASVGGRDQPQHFGDGTRLSIL.

The chain couples TRBV5-1 to TRBJ1-1; a weak D match, TRBD1 (5 bases). The CDR3 length is 13 residues. The V end lost 7 bases, the J end lost 2 bases, and 12 bases lay between the germline ends. CDR1 and CDR2 from the germline V gene are SGHRS and YFSETQ. The CDR3 protein is CASDGGSNTEAFF. CDR3 nucleotide sequence: TGCGCCAGCGACGGGGGTTCTAACACTGAAGCTTTCTTT. The full variable domain, with the rest looked up from reference TRBV5-1 and TRBJ1-1, is KAGVTQTPRYLIKTRGQQVTLSCSPISGHRSVSWYQQTPGQGLQFLFEYFSETQRNKGNFPGRFSGRQFSNSRSEMNVSTLELGDSALYLCASDGGSNTEAFFGQGTRLTVV.

V and J are TRBV5-1 and TRBJ2-5; D perhaps matches TRBD1 (6 bases). The CDR3 consists of 14 residues. V was cut by 2 bases and J by 3 bases, with 11 bases left in between. The germline CDR1 and CDR2 sequences are SGHRS and YFSETQ. CDR3 nucleotides: TGCGCCAGCAGCTTCTCGGCAGGGGAAGAGACCCAGTACTTC. Translated, it gives CASSFSAGEETQYF.

J is TRBJ2-3 and V is TRBV13; D unclear. Germline V gene lookup returns CDR1 PRHDT and CDR2 FYEKMQ (reference sequence). The CDR3 has 16 amino acids. V was clipped by 2 bases and J by 2 bases, with 14 bases between them. The DNA of the CDR3 is TGTGCCAGCAGCTTAATAGGAGACCCCCTCACAGATACGCAGTATTTT. Translated, it gives CASSLIGDPLTDTQYF.

This clone was seen once. The gene calls are TRBV30 and TRBJ2-5; D unresolved. Deletions cut 5 bases from V and 4 bases from J, with 20 bases between. CDR3 length: 15 residues. Germline lookup yields CDR1 GTSNPN and CDR2 SVGIG (reference sequence). CDR3 region: CAWGRSTKLRETQYF. In DNA form, the CDR3 reads TGTGCCTGGGGAAGGTCAACAAAGCTTCGAGAGACCCAGTACTTC.

This chain connects TRBV19 to TRBJ2-5, with 8 bases lining up with TRBD1. This CDR3 spans 17 amino acids. The germline V gene has CDR1 LNHDA and CDR2 SQIVND (reference sequence). J was trimmed by 4 bases and V by 5 bases; bases with no gene match: 15. The CDR3 DNA follows: TGTGCCAGTAGTTCATGGGGTGGGACAGGAGCCTCAGAGACCCAGTACTTC. It codes for CASSSWGGTGASETQYF.

This clone was found a few times. The chain recombines TRBV28 with TRBJ1-6, with TRBD1 matching over 8 bases. The CDR3 contains 12 residues. Losses at the gene ends were 5 bases for V and 16 bases for J; bases not matched to a gene: 7. Germline V CDR1 and CDR2: MDHEN, SYDVKM. CDR3 region: CASSPDRASLHF. The CDR3 DNA reads TGTGCCAGCAGTCCGGACAGGGCCTCTCTCCACTTT. The variable domain in full, completed from reference TRBV28 and TRBJ1-6, reads DVKVTQSSRYLVKRTGEKVFLECVQDMDHENMFWYRQDPGLGLRLIYFSYDVKMKEKGDIPEGYSVSREKKERFSLILESASTNQTSMYLCASSPDRASLHFGNGTRLTVT.

The chain employs TRBV5-1 and TRBJ2-1, with TRBD1 matching over 8 bases. Germline V gene data show CDR1 as SGHRS and CDR2 as YFSETQ. The V and J ends lost 6 bases and 3 bases, in that order; junction bases with no gene match: 5. CDR3 length: 14 amino acids. As DNA, the CDR3 is TGCGCCAGCAACGGACAGGGATACTACAATGAGCAGTTCTTC. It yields the protein CASNGQGYYNEQFF.

Only a few counts were recorded for this clone. The V and J genes are TRBV5-6 and TRBJ1-2; weak D call: TRBD1 (6 bases). Germline CDR1 and CDR2: SGHDT and YYEEEE. Trimming took 6 bases from V and 8 from J, leaving 17 bases between them. The CDR3 spans 13 residues. CDR3 in amino acids: CASTIEQGDGYTF. In nucleotides, the CDR3 is TGTGCCAGCACCATAGAACAGGGCGACGGCTACACCTTC. Complete variable domain (other parts from reference TRBV5-6 and TRBJ1-2): DAGVTQSPTHLIKTRGQQVTLRCSPKSGHDTVSWYQQALGQGPQFIFQYYEEEERQRGNFPDRFSGHQFPNYSSELNVNALLLGDSALYLCASTIEQGDGYTFGSGTRLTVV.

This rearrangement joins TRBV9 to TRBJ1-5, with D maybe TRBD1 (5 bases). CDR3 length: 16 amino acids. V gave up 3 bases and J gave up 5 bases, with 18 bases separating them. The germline V gene has CDR1 SGDLS and CDR2 YYNGEE. The CDR3, as DNA: TGTGCCAGCAGCGCCGGGGACGCCGGGGGATATCAGCCCCAGCATTTT. Translating it yields CASSAGDAGGYQPQHF.

In nucleotides, the CDR3 is TGTGCCAGCAGCCCGAGGGGGGGGTATCAGGCAGATACGCAGTATTTT. Protein: CASSPRGGYQADTQYF. The chain couples TRBV7-2 to TRBJ2-3; a weak D match, TRBD2 (7 bases). The CDR3 runs 16 residues. Germline V gene lookup returns CDR1 SGHTA and CDR2 FQGNSA. The V gene lost 5 bases and the J gene lost 4 bases, with 19 bases spanning the gap.

The chain couples TRBV30 to TRBJ2-7; TRBD1 aligns across 11 bases. Germline assignment: CDR1 GTSNPN and CDR2 SVGIG (reference sequence). Germline trimming cut 3 bases from V and 4 bases from J; bases unmatched to any gene: 5. The CDR3 contains 14 residues. CDR3 region: CAWRPRDRGYEQYF. CDR3 coding DNA: TGTGCCTGGAGACCGAGGGACAGGGGGTACGAGCAGTACTTC.

The V gene is TRBV7-9, the J gene TRBJ1-3; D gene uncertain. Between the trimmed V and J ends, which lost 1 base and 4 bases, there was a span of 20 bases. The CDR3 spans 18 residues. Germline lookup yields CDR1 SEHNR and CDR2 FQNEAQ (reference sequence). In DNA, the CDR3 is TGTGCCAGCAGCTTAGAGGTTGCTTTTCGAGCTCGAGGAAACACCATATATTTT. The encoded protein is CASSLEVAFRARGNTIYF.

The CDR3 nucleotides are TGTGCCTGGAGCAAACAGGGGGACAAAAACATTCAGTACTTC. Translation: CAWSKQGDKNIQYF. The chain joins TRBV30 to TRBJ2-4, with TRBD1 matching 8 bases. Germline V gene sequence: CDR1 GTSNPN, CDR2 SVGIG (reference sequence). After removal of 3 bases from V and 3 bases from J, the junction contained 4 bases not matched to a gene. This CDR3 comprises 14 residues.

The gene calls are TRBV27 and TRBJ2-3; D is undetermined. CDR3 length: 13 amino acids. CDR1 and CDR2 from the germline V gene are MNHEY and SMNVEV (reference sequence). The ends were cut back, 3 bases at V and 2 bases at J, with 6 bases in the middle. CDR3 DNA sequence: TGTGCCAGCAGTTTTACATTCACAGATACGCAGTATTTT. Its translation is CASSFTFTDTQYF.

The rearrangement joins TRBV6-1 to TRBJ2-7; TRBD1 matches at 8 bases. V shed 5 bases, J shed 4 bases, and the junction held 7 bases outside the gene matches. The CDR3 extends over 14 amino acids. Per the germline V gene, CDR1 is MNHNS and CDR2 is SASEGT. CDR3 nucleotide sequence: TGTGCCAGCAGTTCACGCAGGGGGCTTTACGAGCAGTACTTC. Translating gives CASSSRRGLYEQYF.

This clone was seen only once. The chain links TRBV2 to TRBJ1-1, with D possibly matching TRBD1 (6 bases). From germline, CDR1 is SNHLY and CDR2 FYNNEI. Between the trimmed V and J ends, which lost 5 bases and 3 bases, there was a span of 13 bases. The CDR3 length is 14 residues. CDR3 protein: CASSPLGGYTEAFF. The CDR3 DNA sequence: TGTGCCAGCAGTCCTCTCGGGGGCTACACTGAAGCTTTCTTT.

The V call is TRBV7-2, the J call TRBJ2-1; 7 bases line up with TRBD2. Germline values: CDR1 SGHTA, CDR2 FQGNSA. CDR3 length: 14 amino acids. V dropped 4 bases and J dropped 6; count of bases not matched to a gene: 6. The CDR3, as DNA: TGTGCCAGCAGCTCCGAGCGGGGCCTCAATGAGCAGTTCTTC. Protein product: CASSSERGLNEQFF.

The rearrangement links TRBV5-1 to TRBJ1-2; D gene ambiguous. CDR1 is SGHRS and CDR2 is YFSETQ in the germline V gene. V was shortened by 2 bases and J by 6 bases, with 11 bases between the two germline ends. This CDR3 contains 13 residues. The CDR3 nucleotides read TGCGCCAGCAGCTTCGGTGGGCTGAATGGCTACACCTTC. Amino acid sequence: CASSFGGLNGYTF.